This entry concerns a single TCR beta chain. Antigen specificity is unknown. This specimen comes from a study of cytomegalovirus exposure and HLA in healthy donors. Background on the study: Around 85 million unique TCRs from HLA-typed donors were held in an early data release. Study results and limitations: Among TCR beta chains, those listed as cytomegalovirus-associated numbered 164. About 87% or about 30% of the time was how often most TCR beta V segments were productive, according to an earlier analysis.

This CDR3 contains 15 residues. The germline CDR1 and CDR2 sequences are LNHNV and YYDKDF (reference sequence). Primers included in the PCR were 60 Vbeta and 13 Jbeta primers. Under the authors' procedure: Approximately 11 million of 70 million to 80 million unique TCR beta chains were shared, per a later count. The protocol was immunoSEQ multiplex PCR, while the TCRdb copy is restricted to in-frame clones and leaves out a portion. V and J calls plus clone size are reproduced from that table; the DNA served to infer D and trimming. The table includes about 120,000 clones, approximately 72% detected once.

The rearrangement joins TRBV15 to TRBJ2-5; D perhaps matches TRBD2 (5 bases). The end of the DNA aligns better with TRBJ2-7, so the J call may be wrong. Source material: PBMCs. This receptor was identified in a man aged 18 to 30 in good health and CMV-seronegative. CDR3 amino acids: CATSRASFRDYEQYF. As DNA, the CDR3 is TGTGCCACCAGCAGAGCATCCTTTCGGGACTACGAGCAGTACTTC.